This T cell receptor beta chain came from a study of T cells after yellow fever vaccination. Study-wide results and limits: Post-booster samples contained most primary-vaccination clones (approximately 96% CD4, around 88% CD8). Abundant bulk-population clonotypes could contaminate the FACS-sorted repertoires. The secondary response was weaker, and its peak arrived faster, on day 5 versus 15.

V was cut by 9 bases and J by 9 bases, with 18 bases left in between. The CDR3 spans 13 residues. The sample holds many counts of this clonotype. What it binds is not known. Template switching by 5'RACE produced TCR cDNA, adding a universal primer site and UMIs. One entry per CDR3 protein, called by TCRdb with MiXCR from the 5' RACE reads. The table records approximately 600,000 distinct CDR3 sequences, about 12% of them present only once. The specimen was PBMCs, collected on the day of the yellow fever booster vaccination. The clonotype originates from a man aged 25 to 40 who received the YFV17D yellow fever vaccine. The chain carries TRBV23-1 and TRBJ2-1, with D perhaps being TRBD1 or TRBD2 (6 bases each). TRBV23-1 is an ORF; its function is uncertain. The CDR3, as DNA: TGCGCCAGAGACGGGGGATACAGGGCTGAGCAGTTCTTC. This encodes CARDGGYRAEQFF.